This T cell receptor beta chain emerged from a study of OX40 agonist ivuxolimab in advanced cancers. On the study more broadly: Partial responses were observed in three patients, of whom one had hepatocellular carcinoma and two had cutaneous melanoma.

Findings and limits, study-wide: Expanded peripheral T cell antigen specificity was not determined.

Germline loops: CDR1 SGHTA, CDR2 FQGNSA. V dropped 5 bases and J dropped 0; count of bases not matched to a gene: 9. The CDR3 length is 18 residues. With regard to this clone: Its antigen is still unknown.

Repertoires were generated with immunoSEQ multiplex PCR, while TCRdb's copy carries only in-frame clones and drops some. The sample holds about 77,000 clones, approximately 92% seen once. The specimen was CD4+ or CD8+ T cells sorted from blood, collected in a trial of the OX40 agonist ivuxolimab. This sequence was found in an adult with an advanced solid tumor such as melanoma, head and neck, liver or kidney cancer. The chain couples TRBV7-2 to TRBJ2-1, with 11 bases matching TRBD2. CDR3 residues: CASSPRLAGPTSYNEQFF. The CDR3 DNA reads TGTGCCAGCAGCCCGAGACTAGCGGGGCCCACCTCCTACAATGAGCAGTTCTTC.